This T cell receptor beta chain was observed in a study of shared clonotypes between healthy human individuals. Findings and limits, study-wide: Sampling covered blood only; tissue repertoires likely differ.

The assay used deep level. The authors' processing: Filtering differed, since immunoSEQ gave only junction sequences and no quality scores. TCRdb keeps only in-frame clones here, not all; method: immunoSEQ multiplex PCR. Clonal size and the V and J genes are those of that table, whereas D and trimming came from the DNA. This table holds nearly 500,000 clones, around 78% found once. Concerning this clone: The antigen is not known.

The CDR3 contains 13 residues. Deletions cut 10 bases from V and 0 bases from J, with 7 bases between. Germline V gene lookup returns CDR1 SGHVS and CDR2 FQNEAQ. This TCR came from a woman aged 40-49 years in good health. Some clones in this sample may be carry-over from other donors' samples. The chain uses TRBV7-8 and TRBJ2-6; the D is unclear. The specimen was PBMCs. The CDR3 DNA follows: TGTGCCACCGTGGGCTCTGGGGCCAACGTCCTGACTTTC. Protein: CATVGSGANVLTF.